This T cell receptor (beta chain) originates from a study of blood T cell repertoires in COVID-19 (dated by TCRdb to the early 2020s). As for the study more broadly: Samples from collaborators originated in the United States, Italy and Spain and spanned both the acute and convalescent phases of COVID-19. The prospective study material was composed of cDNA or gDNA derived from T cells, B-cell-depleted T cells, or PBMCs. Deeply sampled blood TCRbeta repertoires from subjects exposed to, actively infected with, or recovered from COVID-19 were included in the dataset. The repertoires were released in a freely available public database meant as a resource for research on the immune response to SARS-CoV-2. The samples were drawn from the first 160 participants of the ongoing ImmuneRACE study and from 950 to 1,500 subjects provided by 6 global collaborators. Nearly every sample came with metadata listing a de-identified subject ID, COVID-19 status, age in years and sex. Where available, HLA class I and class II types were taken from metadata supplied by the sample provider and were not determined by assay-based typing.

In Seattle, one collaborating source enrolled patients while the infection was active and tracked those patients longitudinally over the course of disease. Each collaborating institution followed its own protocols to collect whole blood in K2EDTA tubes. For TCRbeta analysis, collaborators shipped samples in one of three forms: frozen whole blood, isolated PBMCs, or DNA extracted from either of those sample types. Trimming takes 4 bases off V and 4 bases off J; junction bases not matched to a gene: 6. The germline V gene (reference sequence) yields SEHNR for CDR1 and FQNEAQ for CDR2. The CDR3 sequence holds 15 residues, the cysteine and phenylalanine included. Here the CDR3 DNA is all that survives: 45 bases in frame from base 1. TCRbeta CDR3 regions were amplified from genomic DNA by means of the immunoSEQ Assay, a bias-controlled multiplex PCR. Processing in the source paper ran as follows. The number of nucleated cells in each sample was estimated by amplification of reference gene primers within the assay. To quantify the absolute abundance of each unique TCRbeta CDR3 rearrangement, sequence reads were collapsed and filtered. For each sample, productive Simpson clonality was calculated by taking the square root of Simpson's diversity index across productive rearrangements. TCRdb provides this immuneACCESS table in a form limited to in-frame rearrangements. Some clones are lacking; in checked studies, under half of them reflect an unresolved V gene, and why the rest are absent is not known. The V and J calls and clone size come from that table; D and trimming were worked out from the DNA. The sample table records about 160,000 clones; around 92% of these occur just once. Approximately 4.8% of the sample rests with the top ten.

Findings and caveats that apply to the study as a whole: Clinical and demographic metadata were provided uncurated, with the amount varying by source and participant.

A note on this clone: Its antigen has not been determined. Base qualities are missing; no much larger clone stands one base away.

Sequenced: peripheral blood. The chain uses TRBV7-9 and TRBJ1-1; TRBD1 lines up with 10 middle nucleotides. This receptor was obtained from a man in his thirties or forties with COVID-19, enrolled during active disease. The CDR3 loop reads CASSSGTGVFTEAFF. The nucleotides are TGTGCCAGCAGCTCCGGGACAGGGGTCTTCACTGAAGCTTTCTTT. With the rest looked up from the reference TRBV7-9 and TRBJ1-1 genes rather than sequenced, the full variable domain is DTGVSQNPRHKITKRGQNVTFRCDPISEHNRLYWYRQTLGQGPEFLTYFQNEAQLEKSRLLSDRFSAERPKGSFSTLEIQRTEQGDSAMYLCASSSGTGVFTEAFFGQGTRLTVV.